Sequencing of this T cell receptor (beta chain) was carried out in a study of a mutant IDH1 vaccine in newly diagnosed glioma. Using immunoSEQ multiplex PCR, the repertoire was profiled, and TCRdb retains in-frame clones only, with some absent. The sample includes tens of thousands of clones, more than 75% seen only once; the top ten take about 12%. The CDR3 length is 14 residues. Per germline, CDR1 SGHNT and CDR2 YYREEE (reference sequence). V was pared by 5 bases and J by 2 bases, with 13 bases between. Time point denoted: week 23, last vaccination. What each vaccine dose contained was 300 ug of mutant IDH1 20-mer peptide, accompanied by topical imiquimod. Of note for this clone: Its antigen is not identified.

Sample: PBMCs, taken from a glioma patient whose treatment included an IDH1 peptide vaccine. The TCR was taken from a man aged 30 to 39 with glioma. The rearrangement uses TRBV5-4 and TRBJ1-2; D is perhaps TRBD1 (5 bases). The CDR3 region is CASRRAGQNYGYTF. CDR3 DNA: TGTGCCAGCAGACGGGCAGGGCAGAACTATGGCTACACCTTC. The complete variable domain, with remaining parts taken from reference TRBV5-4 and TRBJ1-2, reads ETGVTQSPTHLIKTRGQQVTLRCSSQSGHNTVSWYQQALGQGPQFIFQYYREEENGRGNFPPRFSGLQFPNYSSELNVNALELDDSALYLCASRRAGQNYGYTFGSGTRLTVV.